This T cell receptor beta chain emerged from a study of blood T cell repertoires in COVID-19. Study overall: From the United States, Italy and Spain came samples of acute and convalescent COVID-19. In each case, the material was cDNA or gDNA derived from T cells, B-cell-depleted T cells, or PBMCs.

Germline CDR1 and CDR2: SGHRS and YFSETQ. The V end was cut by 4 bases, the J end by 8 bases, with 21 bases between. The CDR3 loop spans 15 amino acids. Authors' processing steps: Amplifying reference gene primers gave estimates of nucleated cell counts. Data came from immunoSEQ multiplex PCR; TCRdb stores just in-frame clones and leaves some out. The V and J calls and the clone size are those of that table, but D and trimming were determined from the DNA. The table has about 160,000 clones, about 85% seen once; the top ten hold 6.9%. Seattle enrolled patients during active infection and tracked them longitudinally.

The sequence derives from a man older than 75 with COVID-19, enrolled during active disease. The chain joins TRBV5-1 to TRBJ1-2; the D is unclear. Specimen: peripheral blood. The CDR3 DNA reads as TGCGCCAGCAGCCGATCGGCGGGAATGAGAAGCGGCTACACCTTC. This encodes CASSRSAGMRSGYTF.